The rows below give T cell receptor beta chains drawn from one sample of a study of shared clonotypes between healthy human individuals. Sequenced by immunoSEQ multiplex PCR; TCRdb stores in-frame clones only, minus some. The sample has around 2.1 million clones; under 95% are singletons. The sequenced sample was naive CD8+ T cells from PBMCs. The receptors derive from a man between 18 and 29 years old in good health. Some clones in this sample may be carry-over from other donors' samples. Both conserved end residues are part of each CDR3. D genes are given only for firm matches. A row's size may be missing; if present it is once, few, many or a size class.

clone size: NA; J gene: TRBJ2-2; V gene: TRBV5-1; D gene: TRBD2; CDR3 DNA: TGCGCCAGCAGCTTGGGACTAGCGGGAGGTGAGGAGCTGGGCAAGGAGCTGTTTTTT; CDR3 protein: CASSLGLAGGEELGKELFF
clone size: few; J gene: TRBJ2-7; V gene: TRBV27; D gene: TRBD2; CDR3 DNA: TGTGCCAGCAGCCCGACCGCGGGAGCCTCCTACGAGCAGTACTTC; CDR3 protein: CASSPTAGASYEQYF
clone size: NA; J gene: TRBJ1-1; V gene: TRBV30; D gene: NA; CDR3 DNA: TGTGCCTGGAGTGGGGGCCCCTCGCGAACTGAAGCTTTCTTT; CDR3 protein: CAWSGGPSRTEAFF
clone size: NA; J gene: TRBJ1-1; V gene: TRBV13; D gene: TRBD1; CDR3 DNA: TGTGCCAGCAGCTTAGGGGTTGGGACAGTGCGAAACTTT; CDR3 protein: CASSLGVGTVRNF
clone size: NA; J gene: TRBJ2-7; V gene: TRBV18; D gene: NA; CDR3 DNA: TGTGCCAGCTCACCTCAGGGTCCGGGGTACGAGCAGTACTTC; CDR3 protein: CASSPQGPGYEQYF
clone size: NA; J gene: TRBJ2-3; V gene: TRBV7-9; D gene: TRBD2; CDR3 DNA: TGTGCCAGCAGCTTGGGGGGGAAAGATACGCAGTATTTT; CDR3 protein: CASSLGGKDTQYF
clone size: NA; J gene: TRBJ2-3; V gene: TRBV9; D gene: NA; CDR3 DNA: TGTGCCGAGGGGGAGCCCGGGACGGGATACACAGATACGCAGTATTTT; CDR3 protein: CAEGEPGTGYTDTQYF
clone size: NA; J gene: TRBJ2-4; V gene: TRBV2; D gene: NA; CDR3 DNA: TGTGCCAGCGGGGAGGACAGGCTTTTGGCCAAAAACATTCAGTACTTC; CDR3 protein: CASGEDRLLAKNIQYF
clone size: NA; J gene: TRBJ2-7; V gene: TRBV30; D gene: TRBD2; CDR3 DNA: TGTGCCTGGAGTGTACGTCTAGCGGGAGGGCTCGACGAGCAGTACTTC; CDR3 protein: CAWSVRLAGGLDEQYF
clone size: NA; J gene: TRBJ2-5; V gene: TRBV27; D gene: NA; CDR3 DNA: TGTGCCAGCAGTCAGGGACCTACCCAAGAGACCCAGTACTTC; CDR3 protein: CASSQGPTQETQYF
clone size: NA; J gene: TRBJ2-1; V gene: TRBV9; D gene: NA; CDR3 DNA: TGTGCCAGTTCTTTCGGGAGTCAACATTACAATGAGCAGTTCTTC; CDR3 protein: CASSFGSQHYNEQFF
clone size: once; J gene: TRBJ2-1; V gene: TRBV7-9; D gene: NA; CDR3 DNA: TGTGCCAGCAGCTTAGGGAGCGGGCCTTACAATGAGCAGTTCTTC; CDR3 protein: CASSLGSGPYNEQFF
clone size: once; J gene: TRBJ2-2; V gene: TRBV27; D gene: TRBD2; CDR3 DNA: TGTGCCAGCAGCCAAGGGACTAGGGCGAACACCGGGGAGCTGTTTTTT; CDR3 protein: CASSQGTRANTGELFF
clone size: NA; J gene: TRBJ2-7; V gene: TRBV27; D gene: TRBD1; CDR3 DNA: TGTGCCAGCAGTTTATCGGGACAGGGATTCTCCTACGAGCAGTACTTC; CDR3 protein: CASSLSGQGFSYEQYF
clone size: NA; J gene: TRBJ2-7; V gene: TRBV5-8; D gene: NA; CDR3 DNA: TGTGCCAGCAGCATGCCGGACACTACCTACGAGCAGTACTTC; CDR3 protein: CASSMPDTTYEQYF
clone size: NA; J gene: TRBJ2-7; V gene: TRBV5-6; D gene: NA; CDR3 DNA: TGTGCCAGCAGCTTCCTGTCCGGCTACGAGCAGTACTTC; CDR3 protein: CASSFLSGYEQYF
clone size: NA; J gene: TRBJ1-5; V gene: TRBV19; D gene: NA; CDR3 DNA: TGTGCCAGTATCTCGACAGAGTATAGCAATCAGCCCCAGCATTTT; CDR3 protein: CASISTEYSNQPQHF
clone size: once; J gene: TRBJ2-3; V gene: TRBV27; D gene: TRBD1; CDR3 DNA: TGTGCCAGCGGCGACAGGGGCAGGGCAGATACGCAGTATTTT; CDR3 protein: CASGDRGRADTQYF
clone size: once; J gene: TRBJ2-3; V gene: TRBV7-9; D gene: NA; CDR3 DNA: TGTGCCAGCAGCTTACTAGCTTCCTTTGGAGCAGATACGCAGTATTTT; CDR3 protein: CASSLLASFGADTQYF
clone size: NA; J gene: TRBJ1-5; V gene: TRBV2; D gene: NA; CDR3 DNA: TGTGCCAGCACCCCGACAATCGGGAGCAATCAGCCCCAGCATTTT; CDR3 protein: CASTPTIGSNQPQHF
clone size: NA; J gene: TRBJ2-1; V gene: TRBV9; D gene: TRBD2; CDR3 DNA: TGTGCCAGCAGCGTATCCGGGACTAGCGGGGCATACAATGAGCAGTTCTTC; CDR3 protein: CASSVSGTSGAYNEQFF
clone size: NA; J gene: TRBJ2-7; V gene: TRBV28; D gene: TRBD2; CDR3 DNA: TGTGCCAGCAGTCTCCCGGGGAGCGGGATATCCTACGAGCAGTACTTC; CDR3 protein: CASSLPGSGISYEQYF
clone size: NA; J gene: TRBJ2-1; V gene: TRBV14; D gene: TRBD2; CDR3 DNA: TGTGCCAGCACCGAGAGGGACTACCCATACAATGAGCAGTTCTTC; CDR3 protein: CASTERDYPYNEQFF
clone size: NA; J gene: TRBJ2-2; V gene: TRBV11-2; D gene: TRBD2; CDR3 DNA: TGTGCCAGCAGCTCCCTAGCGGAGAAAAACACCGGGGAGCTGTTTTTT; CDR3 protein: CASSSLAEKNTGELFF
clone size: NA; J gene: TRBJ2-7; V gene: TRBV27; D gene: NA; CDR3 DNA: TGTGCCAGCAGTTCTAACCTTGACAGGGCGGGAGGCGAGCAGTACTTC; CDR3 protein: CASSSNLDRAGGEQYF
clone size: NA; J gene: TRBJ2-7; V gene: TRBV7-9; D gene: NA; CDR3 DNA: TGTGCCAGCAGCTTGACTAGTACCTACGAGCAGTACTTC; CDR3 protein: CASSLTSTYEQYF
clone size: few; J gene: TRBJ1-1; V gene: TRBV10-2; D gene: TRBD1; CDR3 DNA: TGCGCCAGCAGTCATGACAGGGGGCGAGGGACTGAAGCTTTCTTT; CDR3 protein: CASSHDRGRGTEAFF
clone size: NA; J gene: TRBJ2-5; V gene: TRBV6-6; D gene: NA; CDR3 DNA: TGTGCCAGCAGTACACTAGGGAGAGGGGAGACCCAGTACTTC; CDR3 protein: CASSTLGRGETQYF
clone size: NA; J gene: TRBJ2-1; V gene: TRBV6-1; D gene: NA; CDR3 DNA: TGTGCCAGCAGTGAATCGAACAGGGTATCCTACAATGAGCAGTTCTTC; CDR3 protein: CASSESNRVSYNEQFF
clone size: NA; J gene: TRBJ2-1; V gene: TRBV20-1; D gene: NA; CDR3 DNA: TGCAGTGCTAGTAATGAGCAGTTCTTC; CDR3 protein: CSASNEQFF
clone size: NA; J gene: TRBJ1-2; V gene: TRBV2; D gene: NA; CDR3 DNA: TGTGCCAGCAGTGAAGCGCTGCAGAGCCTTAACTATGGCTACACCTTC; CDR3 protein: CASSEALQSLNYGYTF
clone size: once; J gene: TRBJ2-7; V gene: TRBV7-9; D gene: TRBD1; CDR3 DNA: TGTGCCAGCAGCTTTGAGACAGGGGGTCTTCTAACTTCCTACGAGCAGTACTTC; CDR3 protein: CASSFETGGLLTSYEQYF
clone size: NA; J gene: TRBJ2-6; V gene: TRBV28; D gene: NA; CDR3 DNA: TGTGCCAGCAGTTTATTTGGTCAGAACTCTGGGGCCAACGTCCTGACTTTC; CDR3 protein: CASSLFGQNSGANVLTF
clone size: NA; J gene: TRBJ2-2; V gene: TRBV13; D gene: TRBD2; CDR3 DNA: TGTGCCAGCAGCTCGCGCCAAAGACTAGCGGGAACAAAAGCCGGGGAGCTGTTTTTT; CDR3 protein: CASSSRQRLAGTKAGELFF
clone size: NA; J gene: TRBJ2-5; V gene: TRBV28; D gene: NA; CDR3 DNA: TGTGCCAGCAGTTTGATCGTCGGGGAGACCCAGTACTTC; CDR3 protein: CASSLIVGETQYF
clone size: NA; J gene: TRBJ2-1; V gene: TRBV7-6; D gene: NA; CDR3 DNA: TGTGCCAGCAGCTTATCGATTGGGGTCTACAATGAGCAGTTCTTC; CDR3 protein: CASSLSIGVYNEQFF
clone size: NA; J gene: TRBJ2-1; V gene: TRBV13; D gene: NA; CDR3 DNA: TGTGCCAGCAGCCACGGGCCGAACAATGAGCAGTTCTTC; CDR3 protein: CASSHGPNNEQFF
clone size: NA; J gene: TRBJ2-1; V gene: TRBV7-9; D gene: TRBD2; CDR3 DNA: TGTGCCAGCAGCCTCCTAGCGGAGGGGCAGTTCTTC; CDR3 protein: CASSLLAEGQFF
clone size: few; J gene: TRBJ2-2; V gene: TRBV5-4; D gene: NA; CDR3 DNA: TGTGCCAGCAGCTCCCCGGGCCGGACGAACACCGGGGAGCTGTTTTTT; CDR3 protein: CASSSPGRTNTGELFF
clone size: NA; J gene: TRBJ2-3; V gene: TRBV7-9; D gene: NA; CDR3 DNA: TGTGCCAGCAGCGACATAGGAACAGATACGCAGTATTTT; CDR3 protein: CASSDIGTDTQYF
clone size: NA; J gene: TRBJ2-2; V gene: TRBV7-9; D gene: TRBD2; CDR3 DNA: TGTGCCAGCACGCAACCCCCTCTAGCGGCTTCGAACACCGGGGAGCTGTTTTTT; CDR3 protein: CASTQPPLAASNTGELFF
clone size: NA; J gene: TRBJ2-7; V gene: TRBV29-1; D gene: TRBD1; CDR3 DNA: TGCAGCGTTGAAAGCCAGGGGGCCAGGGAGCAGTACTTC; CDR3 protein: CSVESQGAREQYF
clone size: NA; J gene: TRBJ2-2; V gene: TRBV2; D gene: TRBD2; CDR3 DNA: TGTGCCAGCATTAGGGGCGGGAGGGTCAGAACCGGGGAGCTGTTTTTT; CDR3 protein: CASIRGGRVRTGELFF
clone size: NA; J gene: TRBJ2-7; V gene: TRBV10-2; D gene: TRBD2; CDR3 DNA: TGCGCCAGCACCCAGGGACTAGCGGGAGCCTACGAGCAGTACTTC; CDR3 protein: CASTQGLAGAYEQYF
clone size: NA; J gene: TRBJ1-5; V gene: TRBV30; D gene: NA; CDR3 DNA: TGTGCCTGGAGTGTACTCCCCCCAACCGGGATTTATAGCAATCAGCCCCAGCATTTT; CDR3 protein: CAWSVLPPTGIYSNQPQHF
clone size: few; J gene: TRBJ1-1; V gene: TRBV19; D gene: TRBD1; CDR3 DNA: TGTGCCAGTAGCACGACAGGGATGATTCACACTGAAGCTTTCTTT; CDR3 protein: CASSTTGMIHTEAFF
clone size: NA; J gene: TRBJ1-1; V gene: TRBV28; D gene: NA; CDR3 DNA: TGTGCCAGCAGCCTTATCCTGAACACTGAAGCTTTCTTT; CDR3 protein: CASSLILNTEAFF
clone size: NA; J gene: TRBJ1-3; V gene: TRBV10-3; D gene: NA; CDR3 DNA: TGTGCCATCAGTGAATGGGGCTCGAGCTCTGGAAACACCATATATTTT; CDR3 protein: CAISEWGSSSGNTIYF
clone size: NA; J gene: TRBJ2-7; V gene: TRBV7-9; D gene: TRBD2; CDR3 DNA: TGTGCCAGCAGCTACGGGGGACTAGCGTCCGAGCAGTACTTC; CDR3 protein: CASSYGGLASEQYF
clone size: NA; J gene: TRBJ2-7; V gene: TRBV7-6; D gene: NA; CDR3 DNA: TGTGCCAGCAGCTTAGGATCGGTTGTGGGGGCTACCTACGAGCAGTACTTC; CDR3 protein: CASSLGSVVGATYEQYF
clone size: NA; J gene: TRBJ1-2; V gene: TRBV6-5; D gene: NA; CDR3 DNA: TGTGCCAGCGGAAGGGTACACACCTTC; CDR3 protein: CASGRVHTF
clone size: NA; J gene: TRBJ1-5; V gene: TRBV5-1; D gene: NA; CDR3 DNA: TGCGCCAGCAGCTTGGAAGGGTACGGCAATCAGCCCCAGCATTTT; CDR3 protein: CASSLEGYGNQPQHF
clone size: NA; J gene: TRBJ2-7; V gene: TRBV27; D gene: TRBD1; CDR3 DNA: TGTGCCAGCAGCGAGCTACCGGGACAGGGGGCCCTAGCACTCTACGAGCAGTACTTC; CDR3 protein: CASSELPGQGALALYEQYF
clone size: NA; J gene: TRBJ2-7; V gene: TRBV27; D gene: TRBD1; CDR3 DNA: TGTGCCAGCAGTTTATGGGGAGACAGGGGATACGAGCAGTACTTC; CDR3 protein: CASSLWGDRGYEQYF
clone size: few; J gene: TRBJ1-5; V gene: TRBV6-1; D gene: NA; CDR3 DNA: TGTGCCAGCAGTGAAGAAGACAGGTTGGTGAGGGGTCAGCCCCAGCATTTT; CDR3 protein: CASSEEDRLVRGQPQHF
clone size: NA; J gene: TRBJ2-3; V gene: TRBV28; D gene: NA; CDR3 DNA: TGTGCCAGCAGTTTGGTGGCGGGAATCACAGATACGCAGTATTTT; CDR3 protein: CASSLVAGITDTQYF
clone size: NA; J gene: TRBJ2-5; V gene: TRBV4-3; D gene: TRBD2; CDR3 DNA: TGCGCCAGCAGCCGACTACTAGCGGATAAAGAGACCCAGTACTTC; CDR3 protein: CASSRLLADKETQYF
clone size: NA; J gene: TRBJ2-7; V gene: TRBV14; D gene: TRBD2; CDR3 DNA: TGTGCCAGCAGCCAAGACAGCGGGGGAATCTACGAGCAGTACTTC; CDR3 protein: CASSQDSGGIYEQYF
clone size: NA; J gene: TRBJ1-2; V gene: TRBV2; D gene: TRBD1; CDR3 DNA: TGTGCCAGCAGTGCCTGGACAGGGACGAACTATGGCTACACCTTC; CDR3 protein: CASSAWTGTNYGYTF
clone size: NA; J gene: TRBJ2-5; V gene: TRBV4-2; D gene: TRBD2; CDR3 DNA: TGTGCCAGCAGCCTTCTAGCGGGAGAAGAGACCCAGTACTTC; CDR3 protein: CASSLLAGEETQYF